This T cell receptor beta chain derives from a study of vaccination effects on CD4 cells after COVID-19. Antigen-specific CD4+ T cells expanded by the ViraFEST assay with viral peptide pools were then sequenced. It was after 10 days of culture that CD4+ T cells were isolated. SARS-CoV-2 infection was confirmed by PCR in the person between March and December 2020. Here immunoSEQ multiplex PCR was the method, and the copy in TCRdb shows in-frame clones only, minus some. The repertoire includes roughly 70,000 clones, under 85% of them detected once, and 5% sits in the top ten. This CDR3 has 13 amino acids. The germline CDR1 and CDR2 sequences are SGDLS and YYNGEE. The V end was cut by 4 bases, the J end by 5 bases, with 11 bases between. Of note for this clone: The antigen remains unidentified.

The input for sequencing was CD4+ T cells from PBMCs cultured with HIV peptides, taken before COVID-19 vaccination. Subset denoted: HIV-1 Nef peptide pool negative control/reference culture. This chain uses TRBV9 with TRBJ2-3; no reliable D call. The TCR was taken from a human donor who had a prior SARS-CoV-2 infection. CDR3 in DNA: TGTGCCAGCAGCAAAACCTTGCTAGATACGCAGTATTTT. This codes for CASSKTLLDTQYF.